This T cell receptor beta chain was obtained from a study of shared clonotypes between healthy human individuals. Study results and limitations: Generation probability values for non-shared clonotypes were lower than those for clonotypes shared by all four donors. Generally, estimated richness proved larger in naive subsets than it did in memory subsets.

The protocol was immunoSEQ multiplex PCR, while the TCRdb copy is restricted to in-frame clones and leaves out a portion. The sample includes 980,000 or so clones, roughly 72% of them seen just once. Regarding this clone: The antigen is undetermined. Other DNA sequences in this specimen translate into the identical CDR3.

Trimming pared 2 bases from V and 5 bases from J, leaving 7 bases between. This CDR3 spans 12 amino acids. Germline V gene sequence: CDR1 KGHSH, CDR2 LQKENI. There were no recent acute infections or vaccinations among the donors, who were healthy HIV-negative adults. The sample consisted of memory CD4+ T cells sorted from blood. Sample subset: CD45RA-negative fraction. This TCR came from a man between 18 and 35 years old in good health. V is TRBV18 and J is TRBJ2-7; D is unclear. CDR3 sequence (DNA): TGTGCCAGCTCACCATACGGCCACGAGCAGTACTTC. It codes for CASSPYGHEQYF.